The 5 T cell receptor beta chains below all came from one sample that was sequenced in a study of OX40 agonist ivuxolimab in advanced cancers. Libraries were prepared by immunoSEQ multiplex PCR; TCRdb keeps only in-frame clonotypes and omits some of them. The profile shows about 58,000 clones, 70% to 80% of them singletons. Sequenced here: CD4+ or CD8+ T cells sorted from blood, sampled in a trial of the OX40 agonist ivuxolimab. The receptors here all came from an adult with an advanced solid tumor such as melanoma, head and neck, liver or kidney cancer.

The genes are TRBV7-9 and TRBJ2-1, with 8 nucleotides matching TRBD2. Germline CDR1 and CDR2: SEHNR and FQNEAQ (reference sequence). The CDR3 is 14 residues long. V trimming: 5 bases; J trimming: 8 bases; junction bases outside the gene matches: 8. CDR3 in DNA: TGTGCCAGCAGCCTCCCGGGACTAGTAGATGAGCAGTTCTTC. Translated: CASSLPGLVDEQFF.

This clone has just one count. The chain employs TRBV6-1 and TRBJ2-5; D possibly corresponds to TRBD1 (6 bases). The J call is doubtful: the DNA matches TRBJ2-7 better. The length of the CDR3 is 14 residues. CDR1 and CDR2 (germline): MNHNS, SASEGT. Written as DNA, the CDR3 is TGTGCCAGCACCGAAGGGGGACCGCCCTACGAGCAGTACTTC. Protein sequence: CASTEGGPPYEQYF.

The V and J genes are TRBV11-2 and TRBJ2-1; D remains unclear. V was shortened by 2 bases and J by 0 bases, with 17 bases between the two germline ends. CDR1 and CDR2 from the germline V gene are SGHAT and FQNNGV. This CDR3 contains 18 residues. The CDR3 bases are TGTGCCAGCAGCTTATTCCTTAGCATGGCGAGCTCCTACAATGAGCAGTTCTTC. Its translation: CASSLFLSMASSYNEQFF.

The V call is TRBV7-3, the J call TRBJ2-3; D call uncertain. The CDR3 runs to 14 residues. V was pared by 3 bases and J by 5 bases, with 12 bases between. Germline loops: CDR1 SGHTA, CDR2 FQGTGA. CDR3 coding DNA: TGTGCCAGCAGCTTTTCGGGTCGTTTAGATACGCAGTATTTT. This translates into CASSFSGRLDTQYF.

V usage is TRBV5-6 and J usage is TRBJ1-2; D unresolved. Trimming removed 1 base from V and 8 bases from J, with 6 bases in between. In germline, CDR1 is SGHDT, CDR2 YYEEEE. The CDR3 has 11 residues. CDR3 loop: CASSLREGYTF. CDR3 in DNA: TGTGCCAGCAGCTTGAGGGAAGGCTACACCTTC.